The next 12 T cell receptor beta chains were all read from a single sample in a study of regulatory T cells in long-lasting Graves disease. Sample time point: newly diagnosed GD, antithyroid drugs for less than 3 months. After RNA was extracted from PBMCs, the TCR library was made from it. Construction of the TCR beta libraries employed iRepertoire HTBI primers in conjunction with Arm-PCR of CDR3 regions. In TCRdb, the multiplex PCR reads were re-called with MiXCR into one record per CDR3 protein. The table includes 400,000 to 450,000 distinct CDR3 sequences, over 15% detected once. The same data also went into a second study, on T cells in Graves' hyperthyroidism and ophthalmopathy.

Sequences were derived from peripheral blood mononuclear cells (PBMCs), sampled at new diagnosis, from a patient treated with antithyroid drugs. The receptors shown here come from a woman in her thirties with Graves disease.

This clonotype occurred a few times. The rearrangement uses TRBV7-9 and TRBJ2-2, with D possibly TRBD2 on 6 matching bases. The CDR3 is 18 amino acids. Looked up from germline, CDR1 is SEHNR and CDR2 is FQNEAQ (reference sequence). Deletions cut 5 bases from V and 0 bases from J, with 19 bases between. The CDR3 is CASSQRGGGKTNTGELFF. The DNA for the CDR3 is TGTGCCAGCAGCCAAAGAGGTGGCGGGAAAACGAACACCGGGGAGCTGTTTTTT.

This clonotype showed up just a few times. A much larger clonotype is one base distant, so this may be a read error. V is TRBV29-1 and J is TRBJ2-1, with D perhaps matching TRBD2 (6 bases). Germline CDR1 is SQVTM and CDR2 is ANQGSEA. This CDR3 region has 16 residues. The CDR3 bases are TGCAGCGTTGTCCCCTTCGCGGGAAACTCCCACAATGAGCAGTTCTTC. Translating gives CSVVPFAGNSHNEQFF.

This clonotype was counted many times. In DNA form, the CDR3 reads TGTGCCACCAGTACGTCCCGAGGGCACACTGAAGCTTTCTTT. It specifies CATSTSRGHTEAFF. The J gene is TRBJ1-1, the V gene TRBV15, with D unclear. The CDR3 totals 14 residues. Trimming took off 6 bases at V and 3 bases at J, with 14 bases between the two ends. Per germline, CDR1 LNHNV and CDR2 YYDKDF (reference sequence).

This clonotype was seen repeatedly, ten times or more. The rearrangement joins TRBV27 to TRBJ2-1, with a possible D match to TRBD2 (5 bases). The germline V gene has CDR1 MNHEY and CDR2 SMNVEV (reference sequence). The CDR3 is 11 residues long. The V gene lost 4 bases and the J gene lost 12 bases, with 10 bases spanning the gap. Here the CDR3 reads CASSSEGWQFF. In DNA form, the CDR3 reads TGTGCCAGCAGTTCCGAGGGATGGCAGTTCTTC.

This clonotype was seen at least ten times. The chain combines TRBV12-3 or TRBV12-4 with TRBJ2-1; D is perhaps TRBD2 (6 bases). This CDR3 region has 12 residues. Trimming removed 6 bases from V and 8 bases from J, with 11 bases in between. CDR3 in DNA: TGTGCCAGCAGGCAACTAGCACATGAGCAGTTCTTC. Translating it yields CASRQLAHEQFF.

This clonotype turned up a few times. The V and J genes are TRBV6-2 or TRBV6-3 and TRBJ2-1; D gene unclear. Germline CDR1 MNHEY, CDR2 SVGEGT. There are 13 residues in the CDR3. V lost 3 bases, J lost 4 bases, and 7 bases lay in between. Here the CDR3 DNA reads TGTGCCAGCAGTTATGGCAGGTACAATGAGCAGTTCTTC. Translating gives CASSYGRYNEQFF.

This clonotype has at least ten counts. The chain joins TRBV6-5 to TRBJ1-1; D uncertain. The V gene lost 2 bases and the J gene lost 4 bases, with 17 bases spanning the gap. The CDR3 runs to 16 residues. Germline values: CDR1 MNHEY, CDR2 SVGAGI. The CDR3 region is CASSYLVGSRRTEAFF. CDR3 nucleotide sequence: TGTGCCAGCAGTTACCTCGTCGGGTCGCGACGCACTGAAGCTTTCTTT.

This clonotype was seen ten or more times. CDR3 bases: TGTGCCAGCAACCTCGGGGTCGAGGGAGGCTACACCTTC. Translated: CASNLGVEGGYTF. The genes are TRBV7-9 and TRBJ1-2; D not resolved. CDR3 length: 13 residues. Germline values: CDR1 SEHNR, CDR2 FQNEAQ (reference sequence). Trimming took 7 bases from V and 8 from J, leaving 17 bases between them.

The V gene is TRBV20-1, the J gene TRBJ2-2; the match to TRBD2 covers 10 bases. V lost 1 base, J lost 2 bases, and 10 bases stayed unmatched. The CDR3 covers 18 residues. Germline lookup yields CDR1 DFQATT and CDR2 SNEGSKA (reference sequence). The CDR3 sequence: CSARVFSSGRKNTGELFF. In DNA form, the CDR3 reads TGCAGTGCTAGAGTTTTCTCTAGCGGGAGAAAAAACACCGGGGAGCTGTTTTTT.

In this sample, this clonotype turned up many times. V and J are TRBV20-1 and TRBJ1-1, with unresolved D. The V end lost 6 bases, the J end lost 0 bases, and 11 bases lay between the germline ends. This CDR3 has 13 amino acids. Germline V gene data show CDR1 as DFQATT and CDR2 as SNEGSKA (reference sequence). The CDR3 loop is CSAPQSLNTEAFF. The CDR3 nucleotides read TGCAGTGCCCCACAATCCCTGAACACTGAAGCTTTCTTT.

Comment on this clonotype: A much larger clonotype is one base distant, so this may be a read error. The chain couples TRBV30 to TRBJ2-7; 8 bases are shared with TRBD1. The CDR3 has 12 residues. The germline CDR1 and CDR2 sequences are GTSNPN and SVGIG (reference sequence). The V and J ends lost 1 base and 7 bases, in that order; junction bases with no gene match: 3. CDR3 sequence reads: CAWSARQGEQYF. DNA for the CDR3: TGTGCCTGGAGTGCCAGACAGGGGGAGCAGTACTTC.

This clonotype was seen at least ten times. The chain links TRBV14 to TRBJ1-2; TRBD1 matches 7 bases. Germline V lookup: CDR1 SGHDN, CDR2 FVKESK. Germline trimming cut 1 base from V and 4 bases from J; bases unmatched to any gene: 3. This CDR3 region has 14 residues. This CDR3 is CASSQAAGGYGYTF. CDR3 DNA sequence: TGTGCCAGCAGCCAAGCGGCAGGGGGCTATGGCTACACCTTC.